Only a few counts were recorded for the clone carrying this T cell receptor beta chain. The CDR3 has 13 residues. Germline assignment: CDR1 SEHNR and CDR2 FQNEAQ (reference sequence). V lost 5 bases and J lost 7; bases outside the gene matches: 4. These data come from a study of cytomegalovirus exposure and HLA in healthy donors. In the PCR, 60 Vbeta and 13 Jbeta primers were used. Assay: immunoSEQ multiplex PCR; the TCRdb copy retains only in-frame clones and omits some. The sample includes some 67,000 clones, approximately 78% of them seen just once. This chain joins TRBV7-9 and TRBJ1-5; 8 nucleotides line up with TRBD1. Sequencing was done on a sample of PBMCs. The receptor's source is a woman aged 25 to 39 in good health and CMV-seronegative. CDR3 bases: TGTGCCAGCAGCATACAGGGGGAGCAGCCCCAGCATTTT. Protein: CASSIQGEQPQHF.